The 14 T cell receptor beta chains given below trace back to one sample, sequenced in a study of radiation and T cells in renal cell carcinoma. Generated by immunoSEQ multiplex PCR, the TCRdb table keeps only in-frame clones and is missing some. The table includes 13,000 or so clones, 57% detected once. Treatment meaning: treatment-naive control, cytoreductive nephrectomy. The material was tumor tissue, obtained from a patient whose treatment was nephrectomy without radiotherapy. Every receptor here comes from a man aged 50-60 years with renal cell carcinoma.

The chain employs TRBV5-8 and TRBJ1-2; no firm D call. The CDR3 is made up of 15 amino acids. Germline CDR1 is SGHTS and CDR2 is YDEGEE. V lost 7 bases and J 8 bases, leaving 24 bases between the germline ends. As DNA, the CDR3 is TGTGCCAGCGGAAGTCCGGATTCCCCGGCCCGCGGCTACACCTTC. This sequence encodes CASGSPDSPARGYTF. Full variable domain (outside the CDR3, taken from reference TRBV5-8 and TRBJ1-2): EAGVTQSPTHLIKTRGQQATLRCSPISGHTSVYWYQQALGLGLQFLLWYDEGEERNRGNFPPRFSGRQFPNYSSELNVNALELEDSALYLCASGSPDSPARGYTFGSGTRLTVV.

The DNA for the CDR3 is TGTGCCTGGAGCGCCGGGGCTTCGAGCCCCCGGGATACGCAGTATTTT. Translated, it gives CAWSAGASSPRDTQYF. The rearrangement joins TRBV30 to TRBJ2-3; either TRBD1 or TRBD2 may supply D (5 bases each). V lost 3 bases to trimming and J lost 6 bases, with 22 bases between them. This CDR3 has 16 amino acids. CDR1 and CDR2 (germline): GTSNPN, SVGIG (reference sequence).

The chain combines TRBV20-1 with TRBJ1-1, with D unclear. The CDR3 covers 11 residues. V lost 8 bases and J lost 1, with 8 bases in between. In germline, CDR1 is DFQATT, CDR2 SNEGSKA (reference sequence). The CDR3 nucleotides read TGCAGTCTAAACAAGAACACTGAAGCTTTCTTT. Encoded protein: CSLNKNTEAFF.

This sequence joins TRBV7-9 and TRBJ1-4; D is unresolved. V was shortened by 4 bases and J by 6 bases, with 15 bases between the two germline ends. CDR1 and CDR2 from the germline V gene are SEHNR and FQNEAQ (reference sequence). The CDR3 length is 15 residues. The CDR3 coding sequence is TGTGCCAGCAGCTCCCCAGGAGAGATGGATGAAAAACTGTTTTTT. Its translation: CASSSPGEMDEKLFF.

V and J are TRBV13 and TRBJ1-4; 7 nucleotides line up with TRBD1. The CDR3 runs to 14 residues. J was trimmed by 15 bases and V by 5 bases; bases with no gene match: 15. The germline V gene encodes CDR1 PRHDT and CDR2 FYEKMQ (reference sequence). The CDR3 DNA sequence: TGTGCCAGCAGCCCAACAGGGGTCGAGGGTAAGGTGTTTTTT. Amino acids: CASSPTGVEGKVFF.

This rearrangement joins TRBV6-5 to TRBJ2-3; D uncertain. The CDR3 runs 12 residues. The V end was cut by 6 bases, the J end by 2 bases, with 6 bases between. From germline, CDR1 is MNHEY and CDR2 SVGAGI. The CDR3 protein is CASSSTTDTQYF. As DNA, the CDR3 is TGTGCCAGCAGCTCAACCACAGATACGCAGTATTTT.

The V call is TRBV7-6, the J call TRBJ2-1, with 14 bases that match TRBD2. The J segment lost 4 bases and the V segment lost 5 bases, leaving 4 bases of the junction unmatched. The CDR3 has 16 amino acids. The germline V gene has CDR1 SGHVS and CDR2 FNYEAQ. The CDR3 reads CASSRRLAGGYNEQFF. CDR3 bases: TGTGCCAGCAGCCGACGACTAGCGGGGGGGTACAATGAGCAGTTCTTC.

The V and J genes are TRBV29-1 and TRBJ1-1; 7 nucleotides agree with TRBD1. V lost 6 bases, J lost 2 bases, and 9 bases stayed unmatched. CDR1 and CDR2 (germline): SQVTM, ANQGSEA. There are 14 residues in the CDR3. CDR3 coding DNA: TGCAGCGTGGACCTAGGAGGGGGCAACACTGAAGCTTTCTTT. Amino acids: CSVDLGGGNTEAFF.

In this sample, this clone turned up once. The gene calls are TRBV5-5 and TRBJ1-2; D gene uncertain. CDR1 and CDR2 (germline): SGHKS, YYEKEE (reference sequence). V lost 3 bases and J lost 2, with 17 bases in between. The CDR3 spans 16 residues. The CDR3 DNA is TGTGCCAGCAGCTCGACTGCGACGGCGGTCAACTATGGCTACACCTTC. Translation gives CASSSTATAVNYGYTF.

This clone has just one count. The V gene is TRBV2, the J gene TRBJ2-7, with D possibly called TRBD1 or TRBD2 (5 bases each). Germline V gene lookup returns CDR1 SNHLY and CDR2 FYNNEI. This CDR3 is 15 amino acids long. Trimming removed 3 bases from V and 5 bases from J, with 17 bases in between. CDR3 nucleotides: TGTGCCAGCAGTGAGTTCGGGGTCAGGGAACACGAGCAGTACTTC. Translated, it gives CASSEFGVREHEQYF.

This clone has only a few counts. V is TRBV5-1 and J is TRBJ2-3; TRBD1 might be the D (6 bases). With 4 bases removed from V and 2 bases from J, the gap between germline ends came to 17 bases. The germline V gene encodes CDR1 SGHRS and CDR2 YFSETQ. The CDR3 spans 16 residues. CDR3 sequence reads: CASSPGTFSDTDTQYF. CDR3 in DNA: TGCGCCAGCAGCCCAGGGACATTTTCCGACACAGATACGCAGTATTTT.

The rearrangement uses TRBV6-5 and TRBJ1-2, with a possible D match to TRBD1 (5 bases). V was pared by 4 bases and J by 3 bases, with 15 bases between. The germline CDR1 and CDR2 sequences are MNHEY and SVGAGI. The CDR3 is 15 amino acids. The CDR3 bases are TGTGCCAGCAGTTCCCCCTTTCGAGGGGACTATGGCTACACCTTC. It codes for CASSSPFRGDYGYTF.

This chain links TRBV30 with TRBJ1-6; D remains ambiguous. Trimming took off 2 bases at V and 6 bases at J, with 8 bases between the two ends. This CDR3 is built from 13 residues. Germline-derived CDR1 and CDR2 are GTSNPN and SVGIG (reference sequence). CDR3 DNA sequence: TGTGCCTGGAGTCCGCATTTTAATTCACCCCTCCACTTT. Protein product: CAWSPHFNSPLHF.

This chain links TRBV9 with TRBJ2-2; perhaps TRBD1 as D (5 bases). The CDR3 length is 15 residues. Per germline, CDR1 SGDLS and CDR2 YYNGEE. The V gene lost 3 bases and the J gene lost 2 bases, with 11 bases spanning the gap. The CDR3 protein is CASSAFQGNTGELFF. CDR3 in DNA: TGTGCCAGCAGCGCGTTTCAGGGTAACACCGGGGAGCTGTTTTTT.